This TCR beta chain was observed in a study of shared clonotypes between healthy human individuals (dated by TCRdb to about 2020). About the full investigation: Two women and a few men aged 18 to 49 years were included in the cohort. To estimate repertoire size and how much clonotype sharing occurs between individuals, the study deeply sequenced the blood TCR repertoires of about 5 healthy adults. Leukapheresis yielded between about 0.9 and 9.5 billion PBMCs per donor. Different laboratories and diverse techniques were used to prepare libraries and sequence TCR repertoires, to increase sequencing depth and limit assay-specific biases. Per donor, three plates each were used for CD4 naive and CD4 memory, two for CD8 naive, and one for CD8 memory. Findings and caveats that apply to the study as a whole: About 5% of naive CD4, roughly 3.5% of naive CD8, 2.3% of memory CD4, and around 0.42% of memory CD8 clonotypes were shared across several donors. Rarefaction of sorted-subset datasets indicated incomplete sequencing despite the large sequencing depth. Higher generation probabilities were observed for clonotypes shared by all four sorted-subset donors than for non-shared clonotypes. Because the study included only a small number of donors, the genetic and exposure-history diversity represented was limited. Only blood was sampled, and tissue TCR repertoires likely differ from those in blood. Naive subsets generally had larger estimated clonotype richness than memory subsets did. Pairwise subsampling indicated that sequencing depth was expected to affect the degree of clonotype sharing among donors.

The CDR3 measures 14 amino acids from cysteine to phenylalanine. The only DNA kept is the CDR3, 42 bases in frame from the first base. V sheds 6 bases and J sheds 2 bases, leaving 12 bases between their ends. The germline V gene yields MNHNS for CDR1 and SASEGT for CDR2. TCR CDR3 regions were amplified from genomic DNA by multiplex PCR using the deep immunoSEQ assay. For each cell subset, the extracted genomic DNA was distributed evenly across all wells of several immunoSEQ 96-well plates, and each plate served as one replicate. For sorted subsets, each replicate PCR was loaded with 200 ng genomic DNA, equivalent to 30,000 to 35,000 T cell genomes. The purified libraries were quantified using a Qubit 3.0 fluorometer, sized with a Bioanalyzer 2100, and then quantified again using the KAPA Library Quantification kit. Every immunoSEQ 96-well plate was sequenced on a separate single-read 150-cycle Illumina NextSeq 550 flow cell. Turning to the authors' computational methods: The immunoSEQ output contained only junctional sequences without quality scores, so filtering could not match that applied to full-length reads. To assign V/J genes and CDR3, sequences were annotated against IMGT germline references using PyIR, a Python wrapper for IgBLAST v1.9. Reads with weak V/J assignments (E-value above 1e-6), missing CDR3, stop codons, out-of-frame junctions, or ambiguous translated residues were removed. V3J clonotypes were defined as sequences sharing the same inferred V gene, J gene, and CDR3 amino acid sequence. The percentage overlap between two repertoires was calculated by dividing the number of shared unique clonotypes by the size of the smaller repertoire. Repertoire richness was assessed with RTK rarefaction, the Chao1 estimator, and Recon v2.1 estimates of unobserved clonotypes. Generation probabilities were computed with OLGA for all TCRbeta clonotypes obtained by the gDNA method from several donors. TCRdb carries this immuneACCESS record with in-frame sequences only. Its versions omit some clonotypes, under half of them owing to an unresolved V gene in the studies checked, with the rest unexplained. V and J calls plus clone size are reproduced from that table; the DNA served to infer D and trimming. The sample records roughly 2 million clones, roughly 94% of which are singletons. More than 0.95% of the sample rests with the top ten.

About this clone: What antigen it recognizes has not been identified. No much larger clonotype is one base removed from it; base qualities were not supplied.

CD8 naive samples consisted of CD45RO-negative cells that were positively selected for CCR7, yielding a CD45RA+CCR7+ population without TemRA cells. Donors were healthy HIV-negative adults with no recently reported acute infections or vaccinations. All donors were Caucasian adults living in Nashville, Tennessee, USA. Blood was obtained by leukapheresis, after which PBMCs were separated by Ficoll-Histopaque density gradient centrifugation and cryopreserved in liquid nitrogen vapor phase. Purity and quantity of every magnetically sorted T cell population were checked by analytical flow cytometry. Genomic DNA was isolated from each sorted fraction and quantified by UV absorbance on a Nanodrop 2000c.

This chain joins TRBV6-1 to TRBJ2-3, with the D call perhaps TRBD1 or TRBD2, as 5 bases match in each case. The origin of this receptor is a man aged 18 to 35 in good health. The sequenced material came from naive CD8+ T cells sorted from blood. Sample cell subset or site, as interpreted from the label and publication: CD45RA+CCR7+. CDR3 region: CASSPGPFTDTQYF. The DNA sequence reads TGTGCCAGCAGCCCGGGACCATTCACAGATACGCAGTATTTT.